One sample yielded the 22 T cell receptor beta chains listed below, sequenced in a study of cytomegalovirus exposure and HLA in healthy donors (dated by TCRdb to 2016 to 2017). The library was produced with the immunoSEQ multiplex PCR assay. The immuneACCESS repertoire file appears here via TCRdb, limited to in-frame rearrangements. These files lack a portion of the clones; in checked studies, under half of the deficit traces to unresolved V genes, and the cause of the others is not known. Recorded for this sample are 50,000 to 65,000 clones; 89% of them occurred a single time. Around 16% of the sample is in the top ten clones. What was sequenced was PBMCs. The receptors shown here come from a woman aged 18-29 years in good health and CMV-seronegative.

J is TRBJ2-7 and V is TRBV18; a weak D match, TRBD1 (6 bases). Trimming left V 3 bases short and J 0 bases short, with 12 bases between. CDR1 and CDR2 from the germline V gene are KGHSH and LQKENI. This CDR3 contains 15 residues. CDR3 DNA sequence: TGTGCCAGCTCACCCGATACAGGGATCTCCTACGAGCAGTACTTC. Protein: CASSPDTGISYEQYF.

The chain carries TRBV18 and TRBJ1-1; 9 bases match TRBD1. CDR1 and CDR2 (germline): KGHSH, LQKENI. Trimming took 6 bases from V and 7 from J; bases not matched to a gene: 6. This CDR3 comprises 13 residues. The CDR3 sequence is CASSTGTGFEAFF. The CDR3 nucleotides read TGTGCCAGCTCGACCGGGACAGGGTTTGAAGCTTTCTTT.

J is TRBJ1-1 and V is TRBV18, with D tentatively TRBD1 (6 bases). Germline lookup yields CDR1 KGHSH and CDR2 LQKENI. Trimming took 3 bases from V and 5 from J, leaving 16 bases between them. This CDR3 has 15 residues. The CDR3 protein is CASSPLLQGGTEAFF. Here the CDR3 DNA reads TGTGCCAGCTCACCCCTTTTACAGGGTGGAACTGAAGCTTTCTTT.

This sequence joins TRBV28 and TRBJ2-7; 7 bases are a match to TRBD1. The germline V gene has CDR1 MDHEN and CDR2 SYDVKM. The trim removed 6 bases at V and 1 base at J, leaving 15 bases unmatched. This CDR3 contains 17 residues. The CDR3 loop reads CASSYIHPGQRSYEQYF. The CDR3 DNA follows: TGTGCCAGCAGCTATATTCACCCGGGACAGAGGTCCTACGAGCAGTACTTC.

The chain combines TRBV30 with TRBJ2-2, with D hard to call. V lost 0 bases, J lost 7 bases, and 3 bases lay in between. This CDR3 has 11 residues. The germline CDR1 and CDR2 sequences are GTSNPN and SVGIG (reference sequence). CDR3 amino acids: CAWSVYGELFF. The CDR3 coding sequence is TGTGCCTGGAGTGTATACGGGGAGCTGTTTTTT.

The chain uses TRBV9 and TRBJ1-2; a possible D gene is TRBD1 (6 bases). The length of the CDR3 is 13 residues. The V end lost 4 bases, the J end lost 7 bases, and 14 bases lay between the germline ends. In germline, CDR1 is SGDLS, CDR2 YYNGEE. The DNA of the CDR3 is TGTGCCAGCAGCCAGACAGGACAATCTGGCTACACCTTC. As protein: CASSQTGQSGYTF. Supplemented by reference TRBV9 and TRBJ1-2, the full variable domain reads DSGVTQTPKHLITATGQRVTLRCSPRSGDLSVYWYQQSLDQGLQFLIQYYNGEERAKGNILERFSAQQFPDLHSELNLSSLELGDSALYFCASSQTGQSGYTFGSGTRLTVV.

The rearrangement links TRBV7-6 to TRBJ1-4, with 10 bases aligning to TRBD1. The CDR3 has 15 residues. Germline V lookup: CDR1 SGHVS, CDR2 FNYEAQ. Trimming cost V 5 bases and J 8 bases; bases outside gene matches: 8. Here the CDR3 reads CASSVRQGAREKLFF. The DNA of the CDR3 is TGTGCCAGCAGCGTCCGACAGGGGGCAAGGGAAAAACTGTTTTTT.

The CDR3 DNA sequence: TGTGCCAGCAGGCCCGGACTAGCGGGAGGGCATCCCTACGAGCAGTACTTC. Its translation is CASRPGLAGGHPYEQYF. The chain is built from TRBV27 and TRBJ2-7; TRBD2 agrees at 15 bases. V was pared by 6 bases and J by 2 bases, with 8 bases of the junction left unmatched. The CDR3 extends over 17 amino acids. CDR1 is MNHEY and CDR2 is SMNVEV in the germline V gene (reference sequence).

Points on this clone: The junction departs from germline at one end; a sequencing error may be responsible. The chain has TRBV5-6 and TRBJ2-5; 10 positions agree with TRBD2. Per germline, CDR1 SGHDT and CDR2 YYEEEE. The CDR3 loop spans 14 amino acids. CDR3 sequence: CASSLEAGGPPRDF. The DNA of the CDR3 is TGTGCCAGCAGCTTGGAAGCGGGGGGGCCACCCCGGGACTTC.

V and J are TRBV13 and TRBJ1-2; TRBD1 matches 10 bases. CDR3 length: 13 amino acids. The V and J ends lost 10 bases and 8 bases, in that order; junction bases with no gene match: 10. Looked up from germline, CDR1 is PRHDT and CDR2 is FYEKMQ (reference sequence). The CDR3 coding sequence is TGTGCCACGTTGACAGGGGGCTACGGAGGCTACACCTTC. Amino acid sequence: CATLTGGYGGYTF.

This chain joins TRBV7-8 and TRBJ1-4; 7 positions match TRBD1. The V gene's germline CDR1 is SGHVS and CDR2 FQNEAQ. With V trimmed by 5 bases and J by 0 bases, 6 bases remained unmatched. CDR3 length equals 16 residues. This CDR3 is CASSVEGQTTNEKLFF. CDR3 bases: TGTGCCAGCAGCGTGGAGGGACAGACAACTAATGAAAAACTGTTTTTT.

This clone was detected a few times. The chain employs TRBV15 and TRBJ1-2, with D perhaps TRBD1 (5 bases). Germline values: CDR1 LNHNV, CDR2 YYDKDF (reference sequence). V was trimmed by 5 bases and J by 2 bases, leaving 9 bases between them. The CDR3 totals 13 residues. CDR3: CATSGTHNYGYTF. CDR3 bases: TGTGCCACCAGCGGGACTCACAACTATGGCTACACCTTC. Based on the CDR3 plus reference TRBV15 and TRBJ1-2, the full variable domain is DAMVIQNPRYQVTQFGKPVTLSCSQTLNHNVMYWYQQKSSQAPKLLFHYYDKDFNNEADTPDNFQSRRPNTSFCFLDIRSPGLGDTAMYLCATSGTHNYGYTFGSGTRLTVV.

The CDR3 nucleotides read TGTGCCAGCAGCCCCAGTTCGGACAGGACGGTAGGGTATGGCTACACCTTC. This codes for CASSPSSDRTVGYGYTF. The chain couples TRBV9 to TRBJ1-2, with TRBD1 matching over 7 bases. The trim removed 4 bases at V and 5 bases at J, leaving 17 bases unmatched. This CDR3 is built from 17 residues. Germline lookup yields CDR1 SGDLS and CDR2 YYNGEE.

The rearrangement uses TRBV10-3 and TRBJ2-1; TRBD2 aligns across 7 bases. The trim removed 3 bases at V and 5 bases at J, leaving 10 bases unmatched. Germline CDR1 and CDR2: ENHRY and SYGVKD. The CDR3 totals 16 residues. CDR3 nucleotide sequence: TGTGCCATCAGTGACGGGAGGCGGAGCAGAAACAATGAGCAGTTCTTC. Amino acid sequence: CAISDGRRSRNNEQFF.

The CDR3 region has the DNA TGTGCCAGCAGTAGAAGCGGGGGCACTAGCACAGATACGCAGTATTTT. It specifies CASSRSGGTSTDTQYF. This chain uses TRBV7-8 with TRBJ2-3, with 8 bases matching TRBD2. The V gene end was trimmed by 6 bases and the J gene end by 0 bases; junction bases not matched to a gene: 8. Looked up from germline, CDR1 is SGHVS and CDR2 is FQNEAQ. The CDR3 loop spans 16 amino acids. Full variable domain (missing parts from reference TRBV7-8 and TRBJ2-3): GAGVSQSPRYKVAKRGQDVALRCDPISGHVSLFWYQQALGQGPEFLTYFQNEAQLDKSGLPSDRFFAERPEGSVSTLKIQRTQQEDSAVYLCASSRSGGTSTDTQYFGPGTRLTVL.

The CDR3 spells CASSLASGYEQYF. The CDR3, as DNA: TGTGCCAGCAGTTTGGCTAGCGGGTACGAGCAGTACTTC. The genes are TRBV28 and TRBJ2-7; 8 bases align to TRBD2. J lost 4 bases, V lost 3 bases, and 2 bases had no gene match. Germline V gene data show CDR1 as MDHEN and CDR2 as SYDVKM. There are 13 residues in the CDR3.

The chain recombines TRBV2 with TRBJ1-2; TRBD1 agrees at 8 bases. With V trimmed by 6 bases and J by 7 bases, 7 bases remained unmatched. This CDR3 has 13 amino acids. Germline V gene data show CDR1 as SNHLY and CDR2 as FYNNEI. This CDR3 reads CASSYDRGAGYTF. The CDR3 DNA reads as TGTGCCAGCAGCTACGACAGGGGAGCTGGCTACACCTTC. The full variable domain, with the rest looked up from reference TRBV2 and TRBJ1-2, is EPEVTQTPSHQVTQMGQEVILRCVPISNHLYFYWYRQILGQKVEFLVSFYNNEISEKSEIFDDQFSVERPDGSNFTLKIRSTKLEDSAMYFCASSYDRGAGYTFGSGTRLTVV.

On this clone: One end of the junction is discordant with germline, which a read error may explain. The chain joins TRBV7-7 to TRBJ2-7; 8 nucleotides agree with TRBD2. The CDR3 runs to 15 residues. Germline V gene sequence: CDR1 SSHAT, CDR2 FNYEAQ (reference sequence). The CDR3 DNA follows: TGTGCTAGCAGCCCGGGGGGGGCGCGGTCCTACGAGCAGTACTTC. Its translation is CASSPGGARSYEQYF.

V gene TRBV7-5 combines with J gene TRBJ2-4; the listed D gene, TRBD1, was not tested against the DNA. TRBV7-5 corresponds to a pseudogene. The CDR3 covers 20 residues. The CDR3 reads CARSLRVLGTGDVAKNIQYF. CDR3 in DNA: TGTGCCAGAAGCTTAAGAGTTTTGGGGACAGGGGACGTAGCCAAAAACATTCAGTACTTC.

The rearrangement links TRBV2 to TRBJ2-7; maybe TRBD1 (6 bases). Germline V CDR1 and CDR2: SNHLY, FYNNEI. The CDR3 contains 15 residues. The ends were cut back, 6 bases at V and 0 bases at J, with 15 bases in the middle. This CDR3 is CASRDGTISSYEQYF. The CDR3 DNA sequence: TGTGCCAGCAGAGATGGGACAATTAGCTCCTACGAGCAGTACTTC.

This sequence joins TRBV7-9 and TRBJ2-7; the D is unclear. V was pared by 1 base and J by 2 bases, with 3 bases between. The CDR3 spans 12 residues. CDR1 is SEHNR and CDR2 is FQNEAQ in the germline V gene (reference sequence). The CDR3 nucleotides read TGTGCCAGCAGCTTAGGAGCCTACGAGCAGTACTTC. It yields the protein CASSLGAYEQYF.

This sequence joins TRBV6-5 and TRBJ1-2; no clear D gene. The CDR3 sequence is 14 residues long. From germline, CDR1 is MNHEY and CDR2 SVGAGI. V was pared by 7 bases and J by 7 bases, with 19 bases between. CDR3 sequence (DNA): TGTGCCAGCACCCCCTGGGCAGGCGGGTCTGGCTACACCTTC. The encoded protein is CASTPWAGGSGYTF.